The present T cell receptor beta chain was sequenced within a study of Graves' ophthalmopathy and Graves' hyperthyroidism. This CDR3 has 13 amino acids. J lost 6 bases, V lost 11 bases, and 12 bases had no gene match. In germline, CDR1 is SNHLY, CDR2 FYNNEI. Amplification of TCR beta CDR3 regions used RNA transcripts. In the first round, RT-PCR was carried out with HTBI primers, and a multiplex PCR formed the second round. TCRdb re-called the multiplex PCR reads with MiXCR, one entry per CDR3 protein. This repertoire shows over 200,000 distinct CDR3 sequences, around 30% found once; its top ten account for 9.1%.

The chain employs TRBV2 and TRBJ2-7; 8 bases align to TRBD1. The sequencing sample was made of peripheral blood. This sequence was found in a man aged 50-59 years with Graves' ophthalmopathy. The CDR3 sequence: CAGKTGEVGEQYF. In nucleotides, the CDR3 is TGTGCCGGAAAGACAGGGGAAGTAGGCGAGCAGTACTTC.